This T cell receptor (beta chain) was identified during a study of blood T cells in healthy people across ages. A second PCR of roughly 7 to 11 cycles used a sample-barcoded 5' primer and a J-beta primer mix. TCRdb recomputed calls from the 5' RACE reads with MiXCR, one row per CDR3 protein. The sample has around 700,000 distinct CDR3 sequences; approximately 25% are singletons. Trimming took 4 bases from V and 0 from J; bases not matched to a gene: 2. In germline, CDR1 is SGHTA, CDR2 FQGNSA. The length of the CDR3 is 16 residues. This sample also appeared in a second study, on T cells of mothers and their children.

This clonotype was sampled from a boy younger than 18 in good health. The V gene is TRBV7-2, the J gene TRBJ2-6, with 8 bases lining up with TRBD1. The source material was blood. CDR3 sequence reads: CASSWTGTSGANVLTF. The DNA of the CDR3 is TGTGCCAGCAGCTGGACAGGGACCTCTGGGGCCAACGTCCTGACTTTC.